The 18 T cell receptor beta chains given below trace back to one sample, sequenced in a study of T cells in Graves' hyperthyroidism and ophthalmopathy. The TCR beta CDR3 regions underwent amplification using RNA transcripts as the source. The HTBI primer set drove a first-round RT-PCR of the TCR CDR3. Via MiXCR, TCRdb re-called the multiplex PCR reads, giving one row per CDR3 protein. The sample yields some 570,000 distinct CDR3 sequences, more than 15% seen once. Sequences were obtained from blood. These receptors were taken from a woman under 30 with Graves' ophthalmopathy.

In its sample, this clonotype was seen many times. V and J are TRBV7-9 and TRBJ2-5; 10 positions agree with TRBD1. The CDR3 is made up of 15 amino acids. Germline CDR1 reads SEHNR; CDR2 reads FQNEAQ (reference sequence). The J segment lost 5 bases and the V segment lost 1 base, leaving 4 bases of the junction unmatched. This chain's CDR3 is CASSLGTGGMETQYF. Here the CDR3 DNA reads TGTGCCAGCAGCTTAGGGACAGGGGGTATGGAGACCCAGTACTTC.

This clonotype was counted ten times or more. The rearrangement uses TRBV28 and TRBJ2-7; D is perhaps TRBD1 or TRBD2 (5 bases each). Between the trimmed V and J ends, which lost 4 bases and 0 bases, there was a span of 13 bases. The CDR3 covers 15 residues. Germline V gene data show CDR1 as MDHEN and CDR2 as SYDVKM. The CDR3 coding sequence is TGTGCCAGCAGTTGGGTGGGACGGAGCTCCTACGAGCAGTACTTC. Encoded protein: CASSWVGRSSYEQYF.

This clonotype was seen at least ten times. This chain joins TRBV7-9 and TRBJ2-1; D is unresolved. The CDR3 length is 14 residues. V dropped 6 bases and J dropped 3 bases, with 12 bases sitting between them. CDR1 SEHNR and CDR2 FQNEAQ come from the germline V gene (reference sequence). CDR3 nucleotide sequence: TGTGCCAGCAGTTTGTACGACCGCTACAATGAGCAGTTCTTC. This gives the protein CASSLYDRYNEQFF.

In this sample, this clonotype turned up many times. The V and J genes are TRBV6-5 and TRBJ2-5; no definite D call. Trimming pared 0 bases from V and 0 bases from J, leaving 8 bases between. Germline V lookup: CDR1 MNHEY, CDR2 SVGAGI. This CDR3 spans 15 amino acids. Written as DNA, the CDR3 is TGTGCCAGCAGTTACTCTGGCAGGTACCAAGAGACCCAGTACTTC. As protein: CASSYSGRYQETQYF.

This clonotype was observed at least ten times. The chain links TRBV4-1 to TRBJ1-1, with TRBD1 as a possible D gene (5 bases). The CDR3 runs 17 residues. The V gene's germline CDR1 is MGHRA and CDR2 YSYEKL. The germline V and J ends were trimmed by 8 bases and 0 bases, with 22 bases remaining between them. The CDR3 nucleotides read TGCGCCAGCCAACGCGGGGGTTTGGCCCGTTTGAACACTGAAGCTTTCTTT. Translating gives CASQRGGLARLNTEAFF.

The sample holds many counts of this clonotype. The chain combines TRBV6-1 with TRBJ1-4, with D unresolved. The CDR3 extends over 15 amino acids. V dropped 2 bases and J dropped 8 bases, with 15 bases sitting between them. Germline CDR1 reads MNHNS; CDR2 reads SASEGT. For the CDR3, the DNA is TGTGCCAGCAGTGAATCTTATGGTGATGGGGAAAAACTGTTTTTT. Its protein product is CASSESYGDGEKLFF.

Turning to this clonotype: It may be a read error: a sequence one base away is much more abundant. Lacking the conserved final phenylalanine or tryptophan, this CDR3 likely reflects a read error. The V gene is TRBV28, the J gene TRBJ2-7; D is unclear. V was shortened by 3 bases and J by 5 bases, with 8 bases between the two germline ends. The germline gives CDR1 MDHEN, CDR2 SYDVKM. This CDR3 has 12 residues. The CDR3 here is CASSFKPDEQYL. CDR3 sequence (DNA): TGTGCCAGCAGTTTCAAACCTGACGAGCAGTACCTC.

This clonotype appeared many times. V is TRBV6-1 and J is TRBJ2-7; no clear D. The CDR3 totals 14 residues. V was cut by 2 bases and J by 1 base, with 9 bases left in between. Germline values: CDR1 MNHNS, CDR2 SASEGT. The CDR3 spells CASSELGGSYEQYF. CDR3 coding DNA: TGTGCCAGCAGTGAATTAGGCGGATCCTACGAGCAGTACTTC.

This clonotype was detected many times. This chain connects TRBV27 to TRBJ2-7, with TRBD1 as a possible D gene (6 bases). The germline V and J ends were trimmed by 6 bases and 5 bases, with 17 bases remaining between them. CDR3 length: 14 residues. Germline values: CDR1 MNHEY, CDR2 SMNVEV (reference sequence). CDR3 nucleotides: TGTGCCAGCAGGGCCATCGACAGGTCCCACGAGCAGTACTTC. Translating gives CASRAIDRSHEQYF.

The chain combines TRBV10-1 with TRBJ1-1; D gene ambiguous. The CDR3 is 14 amino acids. Germline CDR1 reads WNHNN; CDR2 reads SYGVQD (reference sequence). The ends were cut back, 2 bases at V and 4 bases at J, with 11 bases in the middle. CDR3 sequence (DNA): TGCGCCAGCAGTGAGAACAACCGAGGCACTGAAGCTTTCTTT. Translated: CASSENNRGTEAFF.

This clonotype was detected many times. The chain carries TRBV12-3 or TRBV12-4 and TRBJ1-1, with D unclear. This CDR3 comprises 15 residues. The ends were cut back, 5 bases at V and 6 bases at J, with 19 bases in the middle. Here the CDR3 DNA reads TGTGCCAGCAGTCTACCCCTCCAAGGTGGGCCTGAAGCTTTCTTT. The encoded protein is CASSLPLQGGPEAFF.

This clonotype was observed at least ten times. V gene TRBV20-1 combines with J gene TRBJ2-1, with TRBD2 identical over 7 bases. Germline CDR1 and CDR2: DFQATT and SNEGSKA (reference sequence). The CDR3 is 14 amino acids. The junction had 9 bases not matched to a gene; V was cut back by 0 bases and J by 10 bases. The DNA of the CDR3 is TGCAGTGCTAGAGATACGGCGGGAGCAGGGGAGCAGTTCTTC. Encoded protein: CSARDTAGAGEQFF.

On this clonotype: This clone may be a read error of a much larger clone one base away. This rearrangement joins TRBV7-3 to TRBJ2-7; D is perhaps TRBD1 or TRBD2 (6 bases each). The CDR3 length is 14 residues. CDR1 and CDR2 from the germline V gene are SGHTA and FQGTGA. CDR3 DNA: TGTGTCAGCAGCACAGGACCGGGGGCCTTGAAGCAGTACTTC. Amino acids: CVSSTGPGALKQYF.

The V gene is TRBV27, the J gene TRBJ2-1, with TRBD1 as a possible D gene (5 bases). Per germline, CDR1 MNHEY and CDR2 SMNVEV (reference sequence). The CDR3 totals 15 residues. The V end lost 7 bases, the J end lost 4 bases, and 17 bases lay between the germline ends. CDR3 protein: CASMYLTGRYNEQFF. In nucleotides, the CDR3 is TGTGCCAGCATGTACCTCACAGGCCGATACAATGAGCAGTTCTTC.

The rearrangement links TRBV9 to TRBJ2-4; D is possibly TRBD1 or TRBD2 (5 bases each). The germline V and J ends were trimmed by 0 bases and 7 bases, with 14 bases remaining between them. The CDR3 is made up of 15 amino acids. Germline values: CDR1 SGDLS, CDR2 YYNGEE. CDR3 sequence: CASSVGGERGNIQYF. The CDR3 nucleotides are TGTGCCAGCAGCGTAGGAGGGGAGAGAGGGAACATTCAGTACTTC.

This clonotype showed up just a few times. This sequence joins TRBV4-2 and TRBJ2-1; 9 bases are shared with TRBD1. V lost 1 base and J lost 6; bases outside the gene matches: 4. CDR1 is LGHNA and CDR2 is YNFKEQ in the germline V gene. The CDR3 contains 15 residues. Written as DNA, the CDR3 is TGTGCCAGCAGCCAAGGGGACAGGGTATCCAATGAGCAGTTCTTC. The encoded protein is CASSQGDRVSNEQFF.

This clonotype was recorded a few times. J is TRBJ2-7 and V is TRBV30; perhaps TRBD2 as D (5 bases). The ends were cut back, 1 base at V and 7 bases at J, with 11 bases in the middle. CDR1 and CDR2 (germline): GTSNPN, SVGIG (reference sequence). The CDR3 has 12 residues. CDR3 region: CAWSDGEGEQYF. CDR3 DNA: TGTGCCTGGAGTGACGGGGAAGGAGAGCAGTACTTC.

This clonotype appeared a few times. The CDR3 sequence: CASSDEASGPDTQYF. CDR3 coding DNA: TGTGCCAGCAGTGACGAGGCTAGCGGGCCAGATACGCAGTATTTT. The chain employs TRBV6-4 and TRBJ2-3; TRBD2 aligns across 8 bases. Germline V lookup: CDR1 MRHNA, CDR2 SNTAGT. With V trimmed by 2 bases and J by 4 bases, 5 bases remained unmatched. CDR3 length: 15 amino acids.